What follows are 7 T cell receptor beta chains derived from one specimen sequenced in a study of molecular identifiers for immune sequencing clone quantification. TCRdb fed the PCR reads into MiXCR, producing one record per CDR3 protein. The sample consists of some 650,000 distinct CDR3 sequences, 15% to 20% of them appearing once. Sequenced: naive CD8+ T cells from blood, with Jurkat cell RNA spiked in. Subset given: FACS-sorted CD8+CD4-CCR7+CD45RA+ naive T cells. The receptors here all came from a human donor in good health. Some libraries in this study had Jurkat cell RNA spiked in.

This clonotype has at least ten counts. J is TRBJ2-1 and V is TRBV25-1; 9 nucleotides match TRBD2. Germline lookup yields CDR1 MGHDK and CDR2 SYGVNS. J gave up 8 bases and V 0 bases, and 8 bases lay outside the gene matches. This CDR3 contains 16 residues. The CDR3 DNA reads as TGTGCCAGCAGTGAATATTTCAAGCGGGGGGTCGATGAGCAGTTCTTC. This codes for CASSEYFKRGVDEQFF. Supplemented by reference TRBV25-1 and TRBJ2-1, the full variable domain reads EADIYQTPRYLVIGTGKKITLECSQTMGHDKMYWYQQDPGMELHLIHYSYGVNSTEKGDLSSESTVSRIRTEHFPLTLESARPSHTSQYLCASSEYFKRGVDEQFFGPGTRLTVL.

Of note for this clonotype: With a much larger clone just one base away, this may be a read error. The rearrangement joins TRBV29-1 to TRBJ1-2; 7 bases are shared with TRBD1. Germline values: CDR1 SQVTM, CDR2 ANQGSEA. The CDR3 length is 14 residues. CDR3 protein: CSVEDQDRHYGYPF. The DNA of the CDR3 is TGCAGCGTTGAAGATCAGGACAGGCACTATGGCTACCCCTTC.

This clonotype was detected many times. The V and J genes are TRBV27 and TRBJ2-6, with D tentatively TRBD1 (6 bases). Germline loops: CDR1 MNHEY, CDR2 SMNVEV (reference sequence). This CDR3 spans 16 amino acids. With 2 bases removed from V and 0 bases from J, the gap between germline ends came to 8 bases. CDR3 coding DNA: TGTGCCAGCAGTTTAATAGGGGGCTCTGGGGCCAACGTCCTGACTTTC. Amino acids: CASSLIGGSGANVLTF.

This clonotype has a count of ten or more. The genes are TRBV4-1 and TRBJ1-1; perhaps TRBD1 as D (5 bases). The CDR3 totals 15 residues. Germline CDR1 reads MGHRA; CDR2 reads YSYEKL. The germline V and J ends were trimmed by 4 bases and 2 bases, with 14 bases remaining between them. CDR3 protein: CASSPVGGVNTEAFF. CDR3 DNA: TGCGCCAGCAGCCCGGTGGGGGGGGTAAACACTGAAGCTTTCTTT.

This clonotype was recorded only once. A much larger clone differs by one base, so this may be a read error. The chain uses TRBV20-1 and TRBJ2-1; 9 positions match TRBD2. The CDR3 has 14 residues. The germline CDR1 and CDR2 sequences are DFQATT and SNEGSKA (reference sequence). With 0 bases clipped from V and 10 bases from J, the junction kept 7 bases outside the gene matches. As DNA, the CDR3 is TGCAGTGCTAGAGACCGCGGGGGGGCTTTCGAGCAGTTCTTC. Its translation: CSARDRGGAFEQFF.

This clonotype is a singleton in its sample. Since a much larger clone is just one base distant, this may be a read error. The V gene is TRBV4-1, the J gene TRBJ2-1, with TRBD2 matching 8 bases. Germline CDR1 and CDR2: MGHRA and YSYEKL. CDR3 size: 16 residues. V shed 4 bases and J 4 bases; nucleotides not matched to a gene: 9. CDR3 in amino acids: CASSRGPQREYNEQFF. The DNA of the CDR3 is TGCGCCAGCAGCCGAGGCCCCCAGCGGGAGTACAATGAGCAGTTCTTC.

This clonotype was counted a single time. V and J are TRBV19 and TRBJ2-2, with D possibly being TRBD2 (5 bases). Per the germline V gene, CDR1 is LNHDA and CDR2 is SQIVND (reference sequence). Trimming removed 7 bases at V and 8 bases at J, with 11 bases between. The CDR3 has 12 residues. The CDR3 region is CASNISAGELFF. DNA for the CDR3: TGTGCCAGTAATATTAGCGCGGGGGAGCTGTTTTTT.